The TCR beta chain described here comes from a study of blood T cell repertoires in COVID-19. This table comes from immunoSEQ multiplex PCR, and its TCRdb copy is limited to in-frame clones, with some not included. The data contain about 50,000 clones, approximately 85% of them singletons. The V gene's germline CDR1 is MNHEY and CDR2 SMNVEV (reference sequence). Trimming pared 1 base from V and 4 bases from J, leaving 9 bases between. The length of the CDR3 is 14 residues. The source material was peripheral blood. V gene TRBV27 combines with J gene TRBJ2-3, with D possibly being TRBD1 (6 bases). The receptor was derived from a woman aged 80 or older with COVID-19, enrolled during active disease. The CDR3 bases are TGTGCCAGCAGTTTATACAGGGAAGCAGATACGCAGTATTTT. This sequence encodes CASSLYREADTQYF.